The clone carrying this T cell receptor (beta chain) was counted a few times. There are 15 residues in the CDR3. Germline CDR1 KGHSH, CDR2 LQKENI. Unmatched junction bases numbered 9, after V lost 5 bases and J lost 5 bases. These data come from a study of cytomegalovirus exposure and HLA in healthy donors. Study overall: The roughly 120 million unique TCR beta sequences, from roughly 170 million T cells, were found by an earlier analysis.

PCR involved 60 Vbeta and 13 Jbeta primers. Sequenced by immunoSEQ multiplex PCR; TCRdb stores in-frame clones only, minus some. Altogether 100,000 to 150,000 clones are present, roughly four fifths being singletons, with the ten largest covering over 3.5%. Sequencing was done on a sample of PBMCs. The chain has TRBV18 and TRBJ1-1; 9 nucleotides line up with TRBD1. This clonotype was obtained from a woman aged 50 to 60 in good health and CMV-seropositive. The DNA of the CDR3 is TGTGCCAGCTCATTCACCAGGACAGGGGAGACTGAAGCTTTCTTT. Translation: CASSFTRTGETEAFF.